This passage covers 23 T cell receptor beta chains from one sample sequenced in a study of vaccination and CD4 T cells after COVID-19. Treatment: approximately nine-day PBMC culture with coronavirus spike peptide pools or control peptides (ViraFEST assay). Once obtained from cultured CD4+ T cells, the DNA was sequenced using the Oncomine TCR Beta short-read assay. TCRdb called the PCR reads again in MiXCR, with one record for every CDR3 protein. The sample lists about 19,000 distinct CDR3 sequences; roughly 49% were seen once. For these receptors, no antigen is known. Sequencing used CD4+ T cells from blood, cultured in vitro, obtained before SARS-CoV-2 vaccination. These TCRs come from a human donor who had recovered from COVID-19.

This clonotype has more than one count but fewer than ten. The chain links TRBV20-1 to TRBJ1-5; 7 bases match TRBD1. Germline loops: CDR1 DFQATT, CDR2 SNEGSKA (reference sequence). V lost 6 bases to trimming and J lost 1 base; unmatched junction nucleotides: 6. This CDR3 region has 14 residues. The CDR3 loop reads CSANRGGSNQPQHF. CDR3 in DNA: TGCAGTGCCAACAGGGGAGGCAGCAATCAGCCCCAGCATTTT.

The V and J genes are TRBV7-2 and TRBJ2-3, with D possibly being TRBD1 or TRBD2 (6 bases each). The germline V gene has CDR1 SGHTA and CDR2 FQGNSA. The CDR3 has 16 amino acids. Trimming left V 0 bases short and J 2 bases short, with 12 bases between. The CDR3 DNA follows: TGTGCCAGCAGCTTAGCGGGGGGCACGAACACAGATACGCAGTATTTT. Its protein is CASSLAGGTNTDTQYF.

V and J are TRBV5-6 and TRBJ1-1; no clear D. CDR3 length equals 13 residues. In germline, CDR1 is SGHDT, CDR2 YYEEEE. V gave up 1 base and J gave up 1 base, with 5 bases separating them. CDR3 bases: TGTGCCAGCAGCTTGCCGGGGAACACTGAAGCTTTCTTT. This sequence encodes CASSLPGNTEAFF.

This chain uses TRBV14 with TRBJ1-2; possible D gene TRBD1, 5 bases. The CDR3 sequence is 16 residues long. CDR1 is SGHDN, CDR2 FVKESK, per germline. The V gene lost 1 base and the J gene lost 5 bases, with 17 bases spanning the gap. The CDR3 DNA reads TGTGCCAGCAGCCAAGGGAATGTGGGACGGAAATATGGCTACACCTTC. Amino acids: CASSQGNVGRKYGYTF.

CDR3 bases: TGTGCCAGCAGCGAGCTGATTGCTCGGAACACCATATATTTT. It specifies CASSELIARNTIYF. The chain carries TRBV28 and TRBJ1-3; unclear D gene. V lost 6 bases, J lost 7 bases, and 16 bases lay in between. The CDR3 consists of 14 residues. Germline V gene lookup returns CDR1 MDHEN and CDR2 SYDVKM.

This chain links TRBV6-1 with TRBJ1-2; unclear D gene. Looked up from germline, CDR1 is MNHNS and CDR2 is SASEGT. The CDR3 runs to 15 residues. V lost 5 bases to trimming and J lost 4 bases, with 17 bases between them. CDR3 sequence (DNA): TGTGCCAGCAGTCCCGCCCGCACGGTCGTCTATGGCTACACCTTC. Its translation: CASSPARTVVYGYTF.

Of note for this clonotype: Germline is not matched at one junction end, which may reflect a read error. This sequence joins TRBV6-2 or TRBV6-3 and TRBJ1-1; 10 positions match TRBD1. This CDR3 comprises 12 residues. Per the germline V gene, CDR1 is MNHEY and CDR2 is SVGEGT. CDR3 nucleotide sequence: TGTGCCAGCAGTAACCCGGGACAGGGGATGACTTTT. Translated, it gives CASSNPGQGMTF.

The chain uses TRBV29-1 and TRBJ2-7; no clear D. V gave up 4 bases and J gave up 7 bases, with 14 bases separating them. Germline V gene data show CDR1 as SQVTM and CDR2 as ANQGSEA. CDR3 length: 12 amino acids. CDR3: CSVGLGLGEQYF. CDR3 nucleotide sequence: TGCAGCGTTGGGCTGGGCCTAGGAGAGCAGTACTTC.

This chain uses TRBV18 with TRBJ1-6; D might be TRBD1 (6 bases). Germline V gene data show CDR1 as KGHSH and CDR2 as LQKENI. This CDR3 has 15 residues. Trimming removed 4 bases from V and 0 bases from J, with 7 bases in between. The CDR3 sequence: CASSQGDSYNSPLHF. Here the CDR3 DNA reads TGTGCCAGCTCACAGGGGGACTCCTATAATTCACCCCTCCACTTT.

V gene TRBV15 combines with J gene TRBJ1-2; D is uncertain. V dropped 1 base and J dropped 4 bases, with 16 bases sitting between them. The germline V gene encodes CDR1 LNHNV and CDR2 YYDKDF (reference sequence). The CDR3 consists of 16 residues. This chain's CDR3 is CATSRGLSGWIYGYTF. CDR3 in DNA: TGTGCCACCAGCAGAGGCCTTTCGGGATGGATCTATGGCTACACCTTC.

The CDR3 DNA sequence: TGCAGTGCTAGGGCTTCCACAGATACGCAGTATTTT. This encodes CSARASTDTQYF. The rearrangement joins TRBV20-1 to TRBJ2-3, with D unclear. Trimming removed 3 bases from V and 2 bases from J, with 6 bases in between. Germline CDR1 is DFQATT and CDR2 is SNEGSKA (reference sequence). This CDR3 spans 12 amino acids.

The table lists this clonotype with a few counts. In DNA, the CDR3 is TGTGCCAGCAGTCCTAACAGGGTTAACTATGGCTACACCTTC. Protein sequence: CASSPNRVNYGYTF. J is TRBJ1-2 and V is TRBV27, with D perhaps TRBD1 (6 bases). Germline assignment: CDR1 MNHEY and CDR2 SMNVEV (reference sequence). The CDR3 is made up of 14 amino acids. V gave up 5 bases and J gave up 1 base, with 11 bases separating them.

This clonotype has a handful of counts. The chain links TRBV7-8 to TRBJ2-7; D remains ambiguous. Germline V lookup: CDR1 SGHVS, CDR2 FQNEAQ. V shed 0 bases and J shed 5 bases, with 14 bases lying between them. CDR3 length: 15 amino acids. Here the CDR3 DNA reads TGTGCCAGCAGCTTAGCGGGCTCCTCGAACAACGAGCAGTACTTC. This codes for CASSLAGSSNNEQYF.

This clonotype was counted between two and nine times. The chain couples TRBV19 to TRBJ2-5; the D gene could be TRBD1 or TRBD2 (5 bases each). The ends were cut back, 4 bases at V and 5 bases at J, with 14 bases in the middle. Germline V gene sequence: CDR1 LNHDA, CDR2 SQIVND (reference sequence). The CDR3 totals 14 residues. CDR3 coding DNA: TGTGCCAGTAGTACCCCCAACGAGGGGGAGACCCAGTACTTC. This translates into CASSTPNEGETQYF.

The V call is TRBV19, the J call TRBJ2-7; D is perhaps TRBD1 or TRBD2 (5 bases each). CDR3 length equals 14 residues. V was trimmed by 5 bases and J by 0 bases, leaving 11 bases between them. CDR1 is LNHDA, CDR2 SQIVND, per germline (reference sequence). CDR3 in amino acids: CASSPGRLSYEQYF. DNA for the CDR3: TGTGCCAGTAGTCCGGGACGACTCTCCTACGAGCAGTACTTC.

This clonotype was detected a few times. The V and J genes are TRBV6-5 and TRBJ1-1, with a possible D match to TRBD1 (5 bases). Trimming took 0 bases from V and 7 from J, leaving 12 bases between them. Per germline, CDR1 MNHEY and CDR2 SVGAGI. The CDR3 totals 14 residues. In DNA, the CDR3 is TGTGCCAGCAGTTACTCGTTAGGGGAGGGTGAAGCTTTCTTT. This encodes CASSYSLGEGEAFF.

This chain links TRBV27 with TRBJ2-7; 13 bases line up with TRBD2. The CDR3 is 14 amino acids. The germline CDR1 and CDR2 sequences are MNHEY and SMNVEV (reference sequence). Trimming took 8 bases from V and 9 from J; bases not matched to a gene: 10. The CDR3 DNA follows: TGTGCCAGCGCCGGACTAGCGGGGGCCCGTGTGCAGTACTTC. Translating it yields CASAGLAGARVQYF.

The V gene is TRBV24-1, the J gene TRBJ2-2; unclear D gene. Germline V gene lookup returns CDR1 KGHDR and CDR2 SFDVKD. This CDR3 comprises 13 residues. Trimming shortened V by 4 bases and J by 1 base, and 3 bases separated the two germline ends. DNA for the CDR3: TGTGCCACCAGTGACAGGAACACCGGGGAGCTGTTTTTT. This codes for CATSDRNTGELFF.

The CDR3 loop reads CASSSTPNTEAFF. CDR3 bases: TGTGCCAGCAGCTCAACCCCGAACACTGAAGCTTTCTTT. The chain links TRBV7-2 to TRBJ1-1; no firm D call. This CDR3 comprises 13 residues. Germline V lookup: CDR1 SGHTA, CDR2 FQGNSA. The V gene lost 4 bases and the J gene lost 1 base, with 7 bases spanning the gap.

Only a few counts were recorded for this clonotype. This chain uses TRBV7-8 with TRBJ2-7; tentatively, D is TRBD1 (5 bases). The CDR3 totals 14 residues. From germline, CDR1 is SGHVS and CDR2 FQNEAQ. V shed 1 base and J shed 3 bases, with 10 bases lying between them. This CDR3 reads CASSLEGQGYEQYF. As DNA, the CDR3 is TGTGCCAGCAGCTTAGAAGGGCAGGGCTACGAGCAGTACTTC.

This clonotype was detected only a few times. V usage is TRBV20-1 and J usage is TRBJ2-2, with 13 bases that match TRBD2. The CDR3 runs to 16 residues. V lost 3 bases to trimming and J lost 6 bases; unmatched junction nucleotides: 7. Germline V gene data show CDR1 as DFQATT and CDR2 as SNEGSKA (reference sequence). The chain's CDR3 is CSARVPGLAGSGELFF. The CDR3 DNA is TGCAGTGCTAGGGTACCGGGACTAGCGGGATCCGGGGAGCTGTTTTTT.

The V gene is TRBV19, the J gene TRBJ2-7; D call uncertain. The germline V gene encodes CDR1 LNHDA and CDR2 SQIVND (reference sequence). The CDR3 length is 15 residues. V was shortened by 4 bases and J by 2 bases, with 15 bases between the two germline ends. The CDR3 reads CASSTGPETTYEQYF. In DNA form, the CDR3 reads TGTGCCAGTAGTACCGGCCCCGAGACAACCTACGAGCAGTACTTC.

The chain links TRBV6-2 or TRBV6-3 to TRBJ1-2; D uncertain. Trimming stripped 0 bases from V and 7 bases from J, with 15 bases between. Germline V CDR1 and CDR2: MNHEY, SVGEGT. The CDR3 extends over 15 amino acids. Here the CDR3 DNA reads TGTGCCAGCAGTTACTCGTTTCCGGCGAGAGGTGGCTACACCTTC. This translates into CASSYSFPARGGYTF.